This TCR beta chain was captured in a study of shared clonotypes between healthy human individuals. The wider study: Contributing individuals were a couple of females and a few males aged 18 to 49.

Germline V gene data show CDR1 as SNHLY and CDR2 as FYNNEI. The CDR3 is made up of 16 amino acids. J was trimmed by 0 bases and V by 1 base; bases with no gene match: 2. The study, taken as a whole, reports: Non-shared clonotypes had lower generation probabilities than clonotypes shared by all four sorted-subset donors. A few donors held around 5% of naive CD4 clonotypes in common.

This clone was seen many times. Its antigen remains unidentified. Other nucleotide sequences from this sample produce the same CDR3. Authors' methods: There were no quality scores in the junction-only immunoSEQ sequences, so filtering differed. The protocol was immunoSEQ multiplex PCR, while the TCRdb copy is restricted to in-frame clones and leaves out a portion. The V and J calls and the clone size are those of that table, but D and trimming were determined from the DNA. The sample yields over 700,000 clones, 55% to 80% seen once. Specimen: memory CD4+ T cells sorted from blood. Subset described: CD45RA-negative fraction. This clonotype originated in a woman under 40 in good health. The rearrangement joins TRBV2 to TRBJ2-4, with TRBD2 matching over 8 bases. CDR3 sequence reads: CASSEGLAGAKNIQYF. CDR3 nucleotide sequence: TGTGCCAGCAGTGAAGGTCTAGCGGGAGCCAAAAACATTCAGTACTTC. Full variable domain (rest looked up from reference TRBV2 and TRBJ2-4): EPEVTQTPSHQVTQMGQEVILRCVPISNHLYFYWYRQILGQKVEFLVSFYNNEISEKSEIFDDQFSVERPDGSNFTLKIRSTKLEDSAMYFCASSEGLAGAKNIQYFGAGTRLSVL.